These T cell receptor beta chains were read from a single sample in a study. TCRdb re-called the reads with MiXCR, one entry per CDR3 protein. The top ten clones hold about 15% of a sample with about 16,000 distinct CDR3 sequences, 30% to 40% of them seen once. Sequencing input: blood. The receptors derive from a human donor. CDR3s leave out the opening cysteine and the closing phenylalanine or tryptophan.

v_gene	len	j_gene	CDR3aa
TRBV14	13	TRBJ1-1	ASSQGPGVNTEAF
TRBV4-2	16	TRBJ2-3	ASSQLDGLAGRADTQY
TRBV18	9	TRBJ2-1	ASSRDNEQF
TRBV4-3	12	TRBJ1-6	ASSQSTAGSPLH
TRBV18	15	TRBJ2-1	ASSPLPVSSGSNEQF
TRBV4-2	11	TRBJ2-7	ASSRFFAYEQY
TRBV29-1	12	TRBJ2-5	SVSSGTGKETQY
TRBV20-1	14	TRBJ2-5	SSISGRHGGQETQY
TRBV7-3	10	TRBJ2-1	ASSLEGVEQF
TRBV7-8	15	TRBJ2-1	ASSSGVGGGPYNEQF
TRBV5-1	13	TRBJ2-2	ASIGTSSNTGELF
TRBV4-2	11	TRBJ2-7	ASSQGVDYEQY
TRBV30	16	TRBJ2-6	AWRARERRISGANVLT
TRBV18	11	TRBJ2-4	ASTGGAKNIQY
TRBV5-1	13	TRBJ2-5	ASRMWGGLQETQY
TRBV30	15	TRBJ1-1	AWVGLAGGQRNTEAF
TRBV4-2	12	TRBJ2-2	ASRGETGSGELF
TRBV28	18	TRBJ2-1	ASSSAGTGKTSGVFNEQF
TRBV14	9	TRBJ1-5	ASRRAETQH
TRBV4-2	14	TRBJ2-1	ASSQGGLAGHNEQF
TRBV4-2	14	TRBJ2-3	ASSQGRTGGTDTQY
TRBV30	9	TRBJ2-7	AWTGLAEQY
TRBV29-1	10	TRBJ2-7	SLGAEGNEQY
TRBV4-2	12	TRBJ2-7	ASSPDRTNREQY
TRBV28	14	TRBJ2-2	ASSSISGPPWRELF
TRBV6-2/TRBV6-3	9	TRBJ2-7	ASSLTYEQY
TRBV14	13	TRBJ2-2	ASSQNQVKAGELF
TRBV4-2	13	TRBJ2-7	ASSPGDAATYEQY
TRBV4-3	13	TRBJ2-2	ASSQAPLGAGELF
TRBV4-3	14	TRBJ2-1	ASSQEPGHPVGEQF
TRBV29-1	10	TRBJ1-1	SVDRGPTEAF
TRBV27	13	TRBJ2-1	ASSLGSRTYNEQF
TRBV15	11	TRBJ2-4	ATSRDTKNIQY
TRBV29-1	10	TRBJ1-2	SVEGRIHGYT
TRBV29-1	12	TRBJ2-1	SVDTPYPGTEQF
TRBV6-2/TRBV6-3	13	TRBJ2-4	ASSLSGITKNIQY
TRBV29-1	14	TRBJ1-1	SVDPGQGGQIAEAF
TRBV4-3	13	TRBJ2-3	ASSQGTLLTDTQY
TRBV5-1	15	TRBJ2-3	ASQDRTSGSSADTQY
TRBV20-1	13	TRBJ2-2	SAPRPVSSSGELF
TRBV4-3	14	TRBJ1-5	ASSQDHLGGNQPQH
TRBV5-1	11	TRBJ2-1	ASSPRGDNEQF
TRBV18	12	TRBJ2-3	ASSRLARTDTQY
TRBV6-2/TRBV6-3	13	TRBJ1-5	ASSYGSGKYQPQH
TRBV4-2	12	TRBJ2-1	ASSQDGLDNEQF
TRBV4-2	12	TRBJ1-3	ASSLRGGGNTIY
TRBV29-1	12	TRBJ2-7	SVEVGTGRREQY
TRBV19	14	TRBJ2-3	ASTTGLAERTDTQY
TRBV4-2	15	TRBJ2-2	ASSQVPSGRPTGELF
TRBV4-3	15	TRBJ2-7	ASSQAGTGHSSYEQY
TRBV29-1	13	TRBJ2-3	SVAGTGQGGYTQY
TRBV6-2/TRBV6-3	13	TRBJ2-1	ASSNPGLGTNEQF
TRBV4-3	12	TRBJ2-3	ASSQYGETDTQY
TRBV30	15	TRBJ1-1	AWSDRGRNAVNTEAF